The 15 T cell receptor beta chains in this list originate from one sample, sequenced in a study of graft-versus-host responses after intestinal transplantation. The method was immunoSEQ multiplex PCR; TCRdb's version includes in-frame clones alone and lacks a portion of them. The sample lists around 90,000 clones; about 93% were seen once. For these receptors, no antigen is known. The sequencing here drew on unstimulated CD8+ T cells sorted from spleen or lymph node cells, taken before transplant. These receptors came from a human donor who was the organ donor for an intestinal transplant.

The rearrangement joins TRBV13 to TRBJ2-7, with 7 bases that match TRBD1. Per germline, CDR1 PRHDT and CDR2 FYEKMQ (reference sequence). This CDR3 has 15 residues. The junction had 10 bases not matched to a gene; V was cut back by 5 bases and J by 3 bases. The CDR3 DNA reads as TGTGCCAGCAGCCCAACAGGGGCTGACCACTACGAGCAGTACTTC. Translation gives CASSPTGADHYEQYF.

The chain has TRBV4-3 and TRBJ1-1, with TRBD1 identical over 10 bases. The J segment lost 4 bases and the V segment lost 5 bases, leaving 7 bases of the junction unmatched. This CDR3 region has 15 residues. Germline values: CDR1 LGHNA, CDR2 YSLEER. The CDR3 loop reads CASSVRDRGATEAFF. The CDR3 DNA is TGCGCCAGCAGCGTACGGGACAGGGGAGCCACTGAAGCTTTCTTT.

The CDR3 region is CASRWTPGQSTDTQYF. Written as DNA, the CDR3 is TGTGCCAGCAGATGGACACCGGGACAGTCGACAGATACGCAGTATTTT. This sequence joins TRBV6-6 and TRBJ2-3; TRBD1 agrees at 7 bases. The V gene end was trimmed by 6 bases and the J gene end by 3 bases; junction bases not matched to a gene: 12. Germline V lookup: CDR1 MNHNY, CDR2 SVGAGI (reference sequence). This CDR3 has 16 residues.

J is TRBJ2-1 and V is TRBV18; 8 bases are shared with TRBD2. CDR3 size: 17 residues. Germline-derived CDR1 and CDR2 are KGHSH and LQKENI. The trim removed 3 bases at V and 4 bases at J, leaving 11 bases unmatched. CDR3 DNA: TGTGCCAGCTCACCTGATCCTAGCGGGCTCCGATACAATGAGCAGTTCTTC. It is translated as CASSPDPSGLRYNEQFF.

The CDR3 spells CASRGLAGGWVNEQFF. CDR3 sequence (DNA): TGTGCCAGCAGGGGATTGGCGGGGGGGTGGGTCAATGAGCAGTTCTTC. The chain links TRBV27 to TRBJ2-1; TRBD2 matches 9 bases. Germline trimming cut 6 bases from V and 6 bases from J; bases unmatched to any gene: 12. This CDR3 has 16 residues. CDR1 and CDR2 from the germline V gene are MNHEY and SMNVEV (reference sequence).

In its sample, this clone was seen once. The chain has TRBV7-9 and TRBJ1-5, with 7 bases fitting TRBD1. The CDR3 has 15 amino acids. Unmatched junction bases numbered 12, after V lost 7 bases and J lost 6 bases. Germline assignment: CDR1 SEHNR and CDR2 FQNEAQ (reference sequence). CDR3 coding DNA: TGTGCCAGCATACCGACAGGGCAGGTCGTTCAGCCCCAGCATTTT. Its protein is CASIPTGQVVQPQHF.

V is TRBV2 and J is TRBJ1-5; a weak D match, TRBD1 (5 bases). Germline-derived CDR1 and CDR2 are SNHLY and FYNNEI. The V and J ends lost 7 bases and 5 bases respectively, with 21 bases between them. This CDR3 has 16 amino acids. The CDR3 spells CASTLPTMGGDQPQHF. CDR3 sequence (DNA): TGTGCCAGCACCCTCCCTACGATGGGGGGGGATCAGCCCCAGCATTTT.

The CDR3 bases are TGTGCCAGCAGCTTATTTGGCAGTGTGAACACTGAAGCTTTCTTT. This sequence encodes CASSLFGSVNTEAFF. This sequence joins TRBV11-2 and TRBJ1-1, with unresolved D. This CDR3 region has 15 residues. The germline gives CDR1 SGHAT, CDR2 FQNNGV. Trimming shortened V by 2 bases and J by 0 bases, and 10 bases separated the two germline ends.

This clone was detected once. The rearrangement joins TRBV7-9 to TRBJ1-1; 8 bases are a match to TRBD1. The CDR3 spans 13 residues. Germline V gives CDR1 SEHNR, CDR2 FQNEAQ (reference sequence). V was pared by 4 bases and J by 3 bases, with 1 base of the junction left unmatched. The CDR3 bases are TGTGCCAGCAGCTCGGGACAGGACACTGAAGCTTTCTTT. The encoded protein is CASSSGQDTEAFF.

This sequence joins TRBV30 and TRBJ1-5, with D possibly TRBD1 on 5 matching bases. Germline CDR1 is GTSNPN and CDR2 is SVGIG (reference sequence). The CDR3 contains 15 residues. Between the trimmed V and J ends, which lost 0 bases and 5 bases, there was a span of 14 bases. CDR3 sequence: CAWSVGPGQYQPQHF. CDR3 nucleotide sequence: TGTGCCTGGAGTGTAGGGCCAGGGCAGTATCAGCCCCAGCATTTT. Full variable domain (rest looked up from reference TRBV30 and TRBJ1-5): SQTIHQWPATLVQPVGSPLSLECTVEGTSNPNLYWYRQAAGRGLQLLFYSVGIGQISSEVPQNLSASRPQDRQFILSSKKLLLSDSGFYLCAWSVGPGQYQPQHFGDGTRLSIL.

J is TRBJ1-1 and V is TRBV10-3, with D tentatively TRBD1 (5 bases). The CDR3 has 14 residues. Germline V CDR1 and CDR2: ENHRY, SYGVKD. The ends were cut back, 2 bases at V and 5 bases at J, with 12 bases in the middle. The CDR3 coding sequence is TGTGCCATCAGTGAGCGCGGGGCCGGTACTGAAGCTTTCTTT. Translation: CAISERGAGTEAFF.

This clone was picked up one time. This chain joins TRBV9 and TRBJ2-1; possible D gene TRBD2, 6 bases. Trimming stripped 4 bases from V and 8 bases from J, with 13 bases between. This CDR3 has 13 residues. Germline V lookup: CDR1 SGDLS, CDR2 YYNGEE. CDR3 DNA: TGTGCCAGCAGCCTAGGAGGCGGGGATGAGCAGTTCTTC. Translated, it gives CASSLGGGDEQFF.

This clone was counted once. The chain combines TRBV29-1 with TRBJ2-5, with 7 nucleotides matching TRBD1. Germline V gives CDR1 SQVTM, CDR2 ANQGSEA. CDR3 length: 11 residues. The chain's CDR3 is CNKTGWETQYF. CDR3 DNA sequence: TGCAACAAGACAGGGTGGGAGACCCAGTACTTC.

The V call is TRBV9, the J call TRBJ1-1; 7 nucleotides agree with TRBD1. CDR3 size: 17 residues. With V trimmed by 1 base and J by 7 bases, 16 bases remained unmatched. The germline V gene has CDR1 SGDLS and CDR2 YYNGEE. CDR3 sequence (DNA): TGTGCCAGCAGCGTAACAGGACAGGTCTCACGGATGGGTGAAGCTTTCTTT. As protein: CASSVTGQVSRMGEAFF.

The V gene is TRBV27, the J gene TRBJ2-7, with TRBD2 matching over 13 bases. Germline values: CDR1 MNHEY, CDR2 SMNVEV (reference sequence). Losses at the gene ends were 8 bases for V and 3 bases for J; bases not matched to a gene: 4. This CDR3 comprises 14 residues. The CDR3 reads CASGTSGNFYEQYF. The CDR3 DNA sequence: TGTGCCAGCGGGACTAGCGGGAACTTCTACGAGCAGTACTTC.